This paragraph reports one T cell receptor (beta chain). This clonotype appeared a few times. There is no known antigen for this receptor. Per-base quality was not reported, and no clone a single base away is much larger than it. The entry originates in a study of human T cells and chemical hapten exposure (dated by TCRdb to about 2021). Study-level background: For sensitization, 2% DPC in acetone was applied to a roughly 2 cm by roughly 2 cm area of upper inner arm skin. Patients additionally received weekly therapeutic DPC doses to the scalp throughout the approximately 25-week study period. Patch testing was performed on the upper back with Finn chambers containing 0.01% DPC, and the patch tests were scored after 6 days according to International Contact Dermatitis Research Group standards. The patient cohort, mostly female, included alopecia areata with under or over 50% scalp involvement, alopecia totalis and alopecia universalis. Libraries were pooled for sequencing, and per-sample TCR yields varied mainly because of small differences in library volumes within the pool. This study followed changes in the peripheral blood TCR repertoire in vivo during primary and secondary sensitization of alopecia patients to the hapten diphenylcyclopropenone (DPC). Blood was sampled from patients pre-sensitization (week 0) and at 2, 6 and about 24 weeks after DPC sensitization. Approximately 28 alopecia patients gave blood for TCR sequencing at one to four time points (pre-sensitization, 2, 6 and 24 weeks). Overall results and qualifications from the work: Repeated subsampling changed both the strength of the expansion versus patch-test correlation and the threshold at which that correlation became significant. No change with DPC sensitization was found in the number of TCRs above 1 in 1000 frequency, and no evidence of global repertoire structure alterations was found. A positive correlation was found between the number of PT1 expanded TCRs and patch test score, with significance reached at thresholds 8, 16 and 32 but not 4. Significantly more large CDR3 similarity clusters were formed by expanded TCRs than by pre-sensitization or healthy control sets, consistent with antigen-driven responses. Because every patient had alopecia, a presumed autoimmune disease, the patients' immune response might differ from that of healthy individuals.

Libraries were prepared through RACE. Sequencing used a NextSeq 500. During library preparation, unique molecular identifiers were attached to individual cDNA molecules so that TCRs could be counted quantitatively and reproducibly. From each blood RNA sample, both TCR alpha and TCR beta chains were sequenced. The study's processing was this. The median number of TCRs per sample was 90,000 to 100,000, ranging from about 20,000 to 690,600. V, J and CDR3 annotation of the TCR reads was carried out using the Decombinator software suite. Every sample was subsampled to the same number of TCRs (28,000) for the PS versus PT1 abundance plots. TCRs were defined as expanded if absent before sensitization and observed at least eight times at the 2-week time point. TCRdb applied fastp at Q25 and MiXCR to the public reads, then kept only in-frame beta chains. Merged by CDR3 protein, the rows form single entries marked with the most common genes and DNA. V and J calls and clone size were set by TCRdb, not the authors. In this sample the table shows approximately 370,000 distinct CDR3 sequences, 4.5% to 7% of which occur a single time. Around 8% of the sample rests with the top ten.

The cysteine opens and the phenylalanine closes a CDR3 of 14 amino acids. Just CDR3 DNA is preserved here, 42 bases in frame from base 1. From the germline V gene (reference sequence), CDR1 is SEHNR and CDR2 is FQNEAQ. V and J are trimmed by 6 bases and 5 bases, and the gene matches miss 9 bases of the junction. In light of the paper, this sample's time point label describes: pre-sensitization, week 0. The treatment or condition label here, explained by the study, means: therapeutic diphenylcyclopropenone sensitization with weekly scalp DPC. Blood at each patch-test visit was drawn before the patch test was applied. Patients were considered eligible if aged 18 to 70, diagnosed with alopecia and deemed suitable for DPC therapy, and patients were excluded if pregnant. Total RNA was extracted from unfractionated whole blood that had been collected in Tempus Blood RNA tubes.

This receptor was obtained from a woman between 18 and 29 years old with alopecia areata. Some clones in this sample may be carry-over from other donors' samples. The source was whole blood, collected in connection with sensitization to the hapten diphenylcyclopropenone (DPC). Recombination joined TRBV7-9 with TRBJ1-1, and 7 bases in between align with TRBD1. The DNA sequence is TGTGCCAGCAGTAAGATCGACAGGGAAACTGAAGCTTTCTTT. It translates as CASSKIDRETEAFF.